This entry lists 14 T cell receptor beta chains sequenced from one sample in a study of blood T cell repertoires in COVID-19. This table comes from immunoSEQ multiplex PCR, and its TCRdb copy is limited to in-frame clones, with some not included. Among 200,000 to 250,000 clones listed, 84% were seen once. Sequencing input: PBMCs or T cells enriched from blood (not recorded which). The receptors stem from a woman aged 40-49 years who had recovered from COVID-19.

The chain uses TRBV7-6 and TRBJ1-1, with 7 bases that match TRBD1. After removal of 5 bases from V and 2 bases from J, the junction contained 5 bases not matched to a gene. CDR3 size: 14 residues. Germline V lookup: CDR1 SGHVS, CDR2 FNYEAQ. This CDR3 reads CASSVRGSNTEAFF. The CDR3 DNA follows: TGTGCCAGCAGCGTCAGGGGGAGCAACACTGAAGCTTTCTTT.

The chain is built from TRBV5-1 and TRBJ1-6; 9 positions agree with TRBD1. Trimming removed 0 bases from V and 6 bases from J; junction bases left unmatched: 1. The CDR3 has 15 residues. Germline CDR1 reads SGHRS; CDR2 reads YFSETQ. The CDR3 protein is CASSLADRGNSPLHF. DNA for the CDR3: TGCGCCAGCAGCTTGGCGGACAGGGGTAATTCACCCCTCCACTTT.

The chain uses TRBV5-1 and TRBJ2-3, with 14 bases fitting TRBD2. This CDR3 has 17 amino acids. Germline-derived CDR1 and CDR2 are SGHRS and YFSETQ. After removal of 1 base from V and 5 bases from J, the junction contained 6 bases not matched to a gene. The CDR3 region is CASSLSRLAGGKDTQYF. The CDR3 DNA sequence: TGCGCCAGCAGCTTGTCCAGACTAGCGGGAGGGAAAGATACGCAGTATTTT. Based on the CDR3 plus reference TRBV5-1 and TRBJ2-3, the full variable domain is KAGVTQTPRYLIKTRGQQVTLSCSPISGHRSVSWYQQTPGQGLQFLFEYFSETQRNKGNFPGRFSGRQFSNSRSEMNVSTLELGDSALYLCASSLSRLAGGKDTQYFGPGTRLTVL.

The J gene is TRBJ2-1, the V gene TRBV14; D is uncertain. This CDR3 comprises 12 residues. Trimming cost V 4 bases and J 4 bases, with 5 bases left between them. Germline V gene sequence: CDR1 SGHDN, CDR2 FVKESK. The CDR3 here is CASSLYYNEQFF. The CDR3 DNA is TGTGCCAGCAGCCTTTATTACAATGAGCAGTTCTTC. The variable domain in full, completed from reference TRBV14 and TRBJ2-1, reads EAGVTQFPSHSVIEKGQTVTLRCDPISGHDNLYWYRRVMGKEIKFLLHFVKESKQDESGMPNNRFLAERTGGTYSTLKVQPAELEDSGVYFCASSLYYNEQFFGPGTRLTVL.

The chain joins TRBV28 to TRBJ2-3, with 7 bases that match TRBD2. Trimming at V came to 10 bases and at J to 6 bases, leaving 13 bases not matched to a gene. The CDR3 sequence is 14 residues long. The germline V gene encodes CDR1 MDHEN and CDR2 SYDVKM. CDR3 amino acids: CATVVGGLWDTQYF. The CDR3 DNA reads TGTGCCACCGTGGTGGGAGGGCTTTGGGATACGCAGTATTTT.

Note on this clone: One end of the junction fails to match germline, which may point to a read error. The chain has TRBV7-2 and TRBJ1-4; the D is unclear. Germline CDR1 SGHTA, CDR2 FQGNSA. CDR3 length: 14 amino acids. Here the CDR3 reads CASSSNVKSEQLFF. The CDR3 coding sequence is TGTGCCAGCAGCTCAAATGTCAAGAGTGAACAACTGTTTTTT.

The chain employs TRBV19 and TRBJ2-1, with a possible D match to TRBD1 (6 bases). CDR1 and CDR2 (germline): LNHDA, SQIVND (reference sequence). The CDR3 sequence is 13 residues long. V was cut by 6 bases and J by 9 bases, with 15 bases left in between. CDR3 DNA: TGTGCCAGTAGCCAATTACAGGGCAGTGAGCAGTTCTTC. This gives the protein CASSQLQGSEQFF.

The V call is TRBV12-5, the J call TRBJ1-6; unclear D gene. The ends were cut back, 3 bases at V and 0 bases at J, with 9 bases in the middle. This CDR3 is built from 16 residues. Germline lookup yields CDR1 LGHNT and CDR2 FRNRAP. DNA of the CDR3: TGTGCTAGTGGTTTTTTGTTGAGCTCCTATAATTCACCCCTCCACTTT. It is translated as CASGFLLSSYNSPLHF. Using reference TRBV12-5 and TRBJ1-6 for the parts outside the CDR3, the full variable domain is DARVTQTPRHKVTEMGQEVTMRCQPILGHNTVFWYRQTMMQGLELLAYFRNRAPLDDSGMPKDRFSAEMPDATLATLKIQPSEPRDSAVYFCASGFLLSSYNSPLHFGNGTRLTVT.

The chain recombines TRBV5-6 with TRBJ2-3; D might be TRBD2 (6 bases). The CDR3 runs to 14 residues. Germline lookup yields CDR1 SGHDT and CDR2 YYEEEE. Trimming removed 2 bases from V and 5 bases from J, with 12 bases in between. DNA of the CDR3: TGTGCCAGCAGCTTTGGGACTGGTAGAGATACGCAGTATTTT. Encoded protein: CASSFGTGRDTQYF.

This chain links TRBV20-1 with TRBJ1-1; D unclear. The V gene's germline CDR1 is DFQATT and CDR2 SNEGSKA (reference sequence). CDR3 size: 10 residues. The DNA of the CDR3 is TGCAGACCGGGAAGGACTGAAGCTTTCTTT. Translated, it gives CRPGRTEAFF.

The chain combines TRBV5-1 with TRBJ2-5, with D hard to call. This CDR3 is 15 amino acids long. V lost 2 bases and J lost 5, with 16 bases in between. Per germline, CDR1 SGHRS and CDR2 YFSETQ. The DNA of the CDR3 is TGCGCCAGCAGCTTTGGGCTTCTGGGCTTCGAGACCCAGTACTTC. It yields the protein CASSFGLLGFETQYF.

The V call is TRBV6-2 or TRBV6-3, the J call TRBJ1-2, with 7 bases identical to TRBD1. Germline V gene lookup returns CDR1 MNHEY and CDR2 SVGEGT. Germline trimming cut 5 bases from V and 4 bases from J; bases unmatched to any gene: 4. This CDR3 is 13 amino acids long. The CDR3 region is CASSRQGAYGYTF. The CDR3, as DNA: TGTGCCAGCAGTCGACAGGGTGCCTATGGCTACACCTTC.

The CDR3 protein is CASSVVRGNTEAFF. The CDR3 nucleotides read TGTGCCAGCAGCGTAGTACGGGGGAACACTGAAGCTTTCTTT. V is TRBV9 and J is TRBJ1-1; D gene ambiguous. This CDR3 comprises 14 residues. Germline CDR1 SGDLS, CDR2 YYNGEE. V lost 0 bases and J lost 1, with 7 bases in between.

This clone turned up a few times. The genes are TRBV10-3 and TRBJ2-3, with 14 positions matching TRBD2. There are 17 residues in the CDR3. Trimming at V came to 6 bases and at J to 0 bases, leaving 5 bases not matched to a gene. The germline gives CDR1 ENHRY, CDR2 SYGVKD. Written as DNA, the CDR3 is TGTGCCATCAGGGGGACTAGCGGGAGAAGGAGCACAGATACGCAGTATTTT. Translating gives CAIRGTSGRRSTDTQYF.